This T cell receptor beta chain was recovered during a study of T cells in lung cancer brain metastases. Study background: Most of the roughly 20 patients had smoked, with a median of 40 pack-years.

General observations from the study: Most clones were lesion-specific, with limited overlap between paired lesions (Morisita 0.23).

Germline values: CDR1 GTSNPN, CDR2 SVGIG (reference sequence). The length of the CDR3 is 13 residues. Trimming shortened V by 0 bases and J by 1 base, and 4 bases separated the two germline ends. Concerning this clone: Its antigen is undetermined.

Exclusion applied to any patient with a history of multiple malignancies. Some clones are missing from TCRdb's copy, which holds only in-frame ones; the method was immunoSEQ multiplex PCR. The table shows about 6,000 clones, with approximately 84% occurring only once. The sequenced sample consisted of tumor tissue from a brain metastasis. The chain links TRBV30 to TRBJ1-5; no firm D call. The sequence came from a man in his forties or fifties with non-small cell lung cancer that had spread to the brain. The CDR3 region is CAWSVNSNQPQHF. The CDR3 DNA sequence: TGTGCCTGGAGTGTAAACAGCAATCAGCCCCAGCATTTT.